This entry describes one T cell receptor beta chain. What it binds is not known. Germline is not matched at one junction end, which may reflect a read error. This specimen belongs to a study of cytomegalovirus exposure and HLA in healthy donors. Study findings and constraints: Per published accounts, TCR beta sequences correctly predicted the HLA-A and HLA-B alleles of most subjects.

Use of 60 Vbeta and 13 Jbeta primers characterized the PCR. TCRdb's copy holds only in-frame clones and misses some; the assay was immunoSEQ multiplex PCR. The sample carries approximately 190,000 clones, approximately 70% recorded once. The origin of this receptor is a man in his forties in good health and CMV-seropositive. Sequences were obtained from PBMCs.

CDR3 region: CAGSFRLDTQYF. The CDR3 DNA sequence: TGTGCCGGCAGTTTCAGGTTGGATACGCAGTATTTT. The gene calls are TRBV28 and TRBJ2-3; D remains ambiguous. The CDR3 runs 12 residues. Germline V gives CDR1 MDHEN, CDR2 SYDVKM.